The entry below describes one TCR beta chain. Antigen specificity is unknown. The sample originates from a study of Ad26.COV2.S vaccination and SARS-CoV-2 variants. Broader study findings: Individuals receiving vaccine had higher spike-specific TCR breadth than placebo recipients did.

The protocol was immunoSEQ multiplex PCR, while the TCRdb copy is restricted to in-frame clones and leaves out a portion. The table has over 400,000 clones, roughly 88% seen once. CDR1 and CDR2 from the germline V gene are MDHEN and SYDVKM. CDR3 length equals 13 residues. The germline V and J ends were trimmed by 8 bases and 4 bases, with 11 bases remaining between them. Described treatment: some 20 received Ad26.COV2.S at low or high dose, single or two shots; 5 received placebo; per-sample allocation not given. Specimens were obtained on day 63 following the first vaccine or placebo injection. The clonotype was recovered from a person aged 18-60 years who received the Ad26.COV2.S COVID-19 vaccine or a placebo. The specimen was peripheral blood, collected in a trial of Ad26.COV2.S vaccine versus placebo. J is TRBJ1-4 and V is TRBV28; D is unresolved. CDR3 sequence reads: CASCGGSNEKLFF. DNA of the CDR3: TGTGCCAGCTGTGGCGGGAGTAATGAAAAACTGTTTTTT.